The T cell receptor (beta chain) under discussion was sequenced for a study of CD8+ T cells in alopecia areata. Treatment reported: oral pan-JAK inhibitor, 5-10 mg twice daily. Obtained from alopecia areata patients were lesional scalp punch biopsies along with peripheral blood. Investigators isolated RNA and reverse transcribed it into cDNA to act as the sequencing template. The data were produced by immunoSEQ multiplex PCR, yet TCRdb's version contains in-frame clones alone and is incomplete. This sample yields about 160,000 clones, of which just over 65% are seen a single time; 0.75% to 0.95% belongs to the top ten. CDR1 and CDR2 from the germline V gene are GTSNPN and SVGIG (reference sequence). V was trimmed by 3 bases and J by 7 bases, leaving 15 bases between them. CDR3 length: 13 residues. General study points: Higher clonality than in normal scalp was seen in lesional scalp, especially alopecia totalis/universalis. Patients shared TCRs less clearly than mice did, possibly owing to HLA. Scalp clonality and expanded CD8+ clones among the top 100 fell significantly with tofacitinib.

Of note for this clone: Its specificity is not known. The sample has other DNA sequences that encode this CDR3 too.

The sequencing used CD4+ T cells sorted from blood, collected at week 4, from a patient treated with tofacitinib. The receptor's source is a human donor with alopecia areata. The rearrangement joins TRBV30 to TRBJ1-2, with D perhaps matching TRBD1 (5 bases). The CDR3 loop reads CAWRPGGGGGYTF. CDR3 coding DNA: TGTGCCTGGAGACCTGGGGGAGGCGGTGGCTACACCTTC.